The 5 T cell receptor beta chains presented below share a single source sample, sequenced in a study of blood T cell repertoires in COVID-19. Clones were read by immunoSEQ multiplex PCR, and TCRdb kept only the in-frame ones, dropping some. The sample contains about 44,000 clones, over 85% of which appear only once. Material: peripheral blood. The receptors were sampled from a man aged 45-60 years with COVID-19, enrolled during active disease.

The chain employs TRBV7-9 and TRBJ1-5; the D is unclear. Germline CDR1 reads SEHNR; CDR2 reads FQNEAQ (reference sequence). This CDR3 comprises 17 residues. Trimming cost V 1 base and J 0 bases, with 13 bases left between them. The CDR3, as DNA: TGTGCCAGCAGCTTAGAGGGCGGGTACCTTAGCAATCAGCCCCAGCATTTT. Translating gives CASSLEGGYLSNQPQHF.

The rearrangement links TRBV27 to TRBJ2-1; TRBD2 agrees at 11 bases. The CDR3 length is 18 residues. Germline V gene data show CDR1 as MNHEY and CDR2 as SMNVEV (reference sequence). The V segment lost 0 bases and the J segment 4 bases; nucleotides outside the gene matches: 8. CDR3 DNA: TGTGCCAGCAGTTTATCCTTCCGCGGGACTAGCGGATACAATGAGCAGTTCTTC. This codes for CASSLSFRGTSGYNEQFF.

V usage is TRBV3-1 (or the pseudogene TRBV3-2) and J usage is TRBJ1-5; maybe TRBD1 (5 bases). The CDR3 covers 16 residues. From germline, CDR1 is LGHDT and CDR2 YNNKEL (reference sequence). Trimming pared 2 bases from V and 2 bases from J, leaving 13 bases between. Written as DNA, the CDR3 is TGTGCCAGCAGCCAACTTTCGCAGGGCGGCAATCAGCCCCAGCATTTT. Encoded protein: CASSQLSQGGNQPQHF.

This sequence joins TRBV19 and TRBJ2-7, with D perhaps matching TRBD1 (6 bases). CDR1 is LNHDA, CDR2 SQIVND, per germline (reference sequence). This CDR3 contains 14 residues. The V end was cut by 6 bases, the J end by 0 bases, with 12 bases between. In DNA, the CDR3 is TGTGCCAGTAGGATGCGACAGGACTCCTACGAGCAGTACTTC. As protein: CASRMRQDSYEQYF.

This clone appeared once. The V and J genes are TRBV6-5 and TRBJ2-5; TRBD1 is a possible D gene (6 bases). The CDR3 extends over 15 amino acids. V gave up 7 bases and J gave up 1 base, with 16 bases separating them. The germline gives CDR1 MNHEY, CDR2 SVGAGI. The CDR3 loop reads CASKRRSQGQETQYF. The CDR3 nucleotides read TGTGCCAGCAAACGACGGTCACAGGGCCAAGAGACCCAGTACTTC.